The entry that follows covers one T cell receptor beta chain sequence. Its target is not known. The record originates from a study of cytomegalovirus exposure and HLA in healthy donors. Study conclusions and caveats: The study found most TCR sequences rare, yet found some public TCRs in many donors. There were 150 to 200 TCR beta chains listed as cytomegalovirus-associated. Subsequent analysis showed first-cohort TCR clusters tending to co-occur in approximately 120 validation repertoires.

Per the germline V gene, CDR1 is SGHTS and CDR2 is YDEGEE. The trim removed 2 bases at V and 0 bases at J, leaving 1 base unmatched. This CDR3 contains 15 residues. The data were produced by immunoSEQ multiplex PCR, yet TCRdb's version contains in-frame clones alone and is incomplete. This sample has roughly 130,000 clones, with 89% found just once. The donors were members of the validation cohort, which comprised 120 subjects and was separate from the first cohort of around 700 subjects. This chain joins TRBV5-8 and TRBJ2-7, with 11 bases that match TRBD2. Sequencing was done on a sample of PBMCs. The source is a woman younger than 35 in good health and CMV-seropositive. For the CDR3, the DNA is TGTGCCAGCAGCTTCGGGACTAGCGGCTCCTACGAGCAGTACTTC. Translated, it gives CASSFGTSGSYEQYF.